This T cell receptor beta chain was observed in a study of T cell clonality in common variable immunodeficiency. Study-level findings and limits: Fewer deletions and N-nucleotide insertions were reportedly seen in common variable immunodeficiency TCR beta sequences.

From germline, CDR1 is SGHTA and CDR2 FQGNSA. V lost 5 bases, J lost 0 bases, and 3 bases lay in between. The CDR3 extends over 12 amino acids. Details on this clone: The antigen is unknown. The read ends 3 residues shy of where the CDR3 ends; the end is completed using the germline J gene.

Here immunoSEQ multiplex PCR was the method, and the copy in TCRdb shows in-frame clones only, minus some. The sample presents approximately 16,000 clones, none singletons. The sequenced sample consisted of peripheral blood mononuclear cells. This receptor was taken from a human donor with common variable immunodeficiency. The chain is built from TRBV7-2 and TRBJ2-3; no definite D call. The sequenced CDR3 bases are TGTGCCAGCAGCCCAAGCACAGATACG. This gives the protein CASSPSTDT. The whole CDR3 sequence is CASSPSTDTQYF.